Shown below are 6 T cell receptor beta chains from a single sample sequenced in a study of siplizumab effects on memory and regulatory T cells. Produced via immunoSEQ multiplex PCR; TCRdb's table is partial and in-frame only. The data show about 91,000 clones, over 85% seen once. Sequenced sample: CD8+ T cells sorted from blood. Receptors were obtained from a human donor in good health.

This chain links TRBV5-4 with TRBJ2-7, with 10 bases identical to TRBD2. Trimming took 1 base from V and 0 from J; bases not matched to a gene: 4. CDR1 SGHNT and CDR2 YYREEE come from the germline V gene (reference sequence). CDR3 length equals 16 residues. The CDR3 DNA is TGTGCCAGCAGCTTGACTAGCGGGGAGCTCTCCTACGAGCAGTACTTC. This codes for CASSLTSGELSYEQYF.

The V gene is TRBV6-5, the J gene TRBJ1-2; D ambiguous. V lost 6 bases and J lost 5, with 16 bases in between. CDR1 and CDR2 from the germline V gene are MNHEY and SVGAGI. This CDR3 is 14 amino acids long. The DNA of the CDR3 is TGTGCCAGCAGCGTACACGAAAACTCATATGGCTACACCTTC. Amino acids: CASSVHENSYGYTF.

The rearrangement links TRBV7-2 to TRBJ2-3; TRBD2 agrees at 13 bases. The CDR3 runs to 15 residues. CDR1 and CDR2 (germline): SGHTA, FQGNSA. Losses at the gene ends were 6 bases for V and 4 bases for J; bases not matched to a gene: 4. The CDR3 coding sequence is TGTGCCAGCAGTTCCACTAGCGGGGGGGCAGATACGCAGTATTTT. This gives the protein CASSSTSGGADTQYF.

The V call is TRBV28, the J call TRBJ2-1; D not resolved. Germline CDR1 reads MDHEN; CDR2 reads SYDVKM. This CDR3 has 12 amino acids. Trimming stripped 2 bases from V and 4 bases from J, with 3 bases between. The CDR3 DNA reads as TGTGCCAGCAGTTTAGAGTACAATGAGCAGTTCTTC. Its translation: CASSLEYNEQFF.

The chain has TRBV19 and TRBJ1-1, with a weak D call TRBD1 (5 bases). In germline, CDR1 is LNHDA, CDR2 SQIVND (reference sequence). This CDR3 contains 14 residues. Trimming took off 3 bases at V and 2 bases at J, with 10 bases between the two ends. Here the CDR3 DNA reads TGTGCCAGTAGTATTGTTGACAGCAACACTGAAGCTTTCTTT. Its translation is CASSIVDSNTEAFF.

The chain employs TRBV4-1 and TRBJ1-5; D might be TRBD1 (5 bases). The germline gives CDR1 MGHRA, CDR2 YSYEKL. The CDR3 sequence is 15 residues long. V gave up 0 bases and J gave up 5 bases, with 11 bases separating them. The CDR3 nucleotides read TGCGCCAGCAGCCAAGAGCCCGGGGCCCATCAGCCCCAGCATTTT. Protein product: CASSQEPGAHQPQHF.